Each of the 15 T cell receptor beta chains below was sequenced from the same sample in a study of blood T cell repertoires in COVID-19 (dated by TCRdb to 2018 to 2020). The library was built by means of the immunoSEQ multiplex PCR assay. In TCRdb, the immuneACCESS table is reduced to in-frame sequences with V and J assigned. These tables do not hold every clone; where another copy was compared, an unresolved V gene accounts for under half, and the others remain unexplained. This sample has under 85,000 clones in its table, and around 83% of those were observed once. Clones ranked in the top ten supply roughly two fifths of the sample. Sequencing was done on a sample of peripheral blood. Source of these receptors: a man older than 75 with active or convalescent COVID-19.

The chain joins TRBV10-3 to TRBJ1-2, with TRBD1 as a possible D gene (5 bases). Germline V lookup: CDR1 ENHRY, CDR2 SYGVKD. CDR3 length equals 15 residues. V shed 0 bases and J shed 6 bases, with 14 bases lying between them. The CDR3 protein is CAISESGQGLNGYTF. As DNA, the CDR3 is TGTGCCATCAGTGAGTCGGGGCAGGGCCTTAATGGCTACACCTTC.

The chain employs TRBV5-1 and TRBJ2-1; 7 bases are a match to TRBD1. This CDR3 region has 13 residues. With V trimmed by 1 base and J by 6 bases, 1 base remained unmatched. Germline CDR1 reads SGHRS; CDR2 reads YFSETQ. CDR3 sequence reads: CASSLPGGNEQFF. The CDR3 DNA reads as TGCGCCAGCAGCTTGCCAGGGGGCAATGAGCAGTTCTTC.

The chain links TRBV6-1 to TRBJ1-6; D is unclear. The CDR3 spans 13 residues. Between the trimmed V and J ends, which lost 3 bases and 7 bases, there was a span of 7 bases. Germline lookup yields CDR1 MNHNS and CDR2 SASEGT. CDR3 coding DNA: TGTGCCAGCAGTGAGTTATCCAATTCACCCCTCCACTTT. Protein sequence: CASSELSNSPLHF.

The chain combines TRBV7-6 with TRBJ2-5, with D possibly matching TRBD2 (5 bases). Germline V gives CDR1 SGHVS, CDR2 FNYEAQ. Trimming stripped 5 bases from V and 5 bases from J, with 15 bases between. This CDR3 region has 14 residues. CDR3 residues: CASSRTQRVETQYF. The CDR3 bases are TGTGCCAGCAGCCGGACCCAGAGGGTTGAGACCCAGTACTTC.

The chain recombines TRBV7-3 with TRBJ2-3; TRBD2 agrees at 7 bases. The CDR3 covers 14 residues. Germline V lookup: CDR1 SGHTA, CDR2 FQGTGA. V lost 4 bases and J lost 4; bases outside the gene matches: 5. CDR3 bases: TGTGCCAGCAGCTACAGACTAGCTTCAGATACGCAGTATTTT. Amino acid sequence: CASSYRLASDTQYF.

The rearrangement links TRBV28 to TRBJ1-4, with 8 bases that match TRBD1. Looked up from germline, CDR1 is MDHEN and CDR2 is SYDVKM. The CDR3 is 14 residues long. Trimming at V came to 6 bases and at J to 4 bases, leaving 4 bases not matched to a gene. The CDR3 coding sequence is TGTGCCAGCAGCCGGACAGGGTTTAATGAAAAACTGTTTTTT. It is translated as CASSRTGFNEKLFF.

This sequence joins TRBV29-1 and TRBJ1-2, with TRBD1 identical over 11 bases. This CDR3 comprises 12 residues. J gave up 6 bases and V 7 bases, and 4 bases lay outside the gene matches. Germline V lookup: CDR1 SQVTM, CDR2 ANQGSEA. As DNA, the CDR3 is TGCAGCGCCCGGGACAGGGGGGATGGCTACACCTTC. Translated, it gives CSARDRGDGYTF.

The chain is built from TRBV4-2 and TRBJ2-7; 9 bases fit TRBD1. CDR1 is LGHNA and CDR2 is YNFKEQ in the germline V gene. V lost 1 base, J lost 6 bases, and 10 bases stayed unmatched. The CDR3 totals 16 residues. The CDR3 bases are TGTGCCAGCAGCCAAGCCGAACAGGGGGCGCAGAGCGAGCAGTACTTC. It translates to CASSQAEQGAQSEQYF.

The chain carries TRBV12-5 and TRBJ1-2; D not certain. V lost 1 base and J 4 bases, leaving 7 bases between the germline ends. This CDR3 is 13 amino acids long. Germline V gene sequence: CDR1 LGHNT, CDR2 FRNRAP. As DNA, the CDR3 is TGTGCTAGTGGTTTGGGCGGGTCCTATGGCTACACCTTC. Its translation is CASGLGGSYGYTF.

V and J are TRBV5-5 and TRBJ1-3, with 8 bases fitting TRBD1. Germline CDR1 is SGHKS and CDR2 is YYEKEE (reference sequence). The CDR3 is 17 residues long. V was clipped by 3 bases and J by 3 bases; unmatched bases: 11. The CDR3 is CASSSRTGSAFGNTIYF. CDR3 in DNA: TGTGCCAGCAGCTCACGGACAGGGTCTGCGTTTGGAAACACCATATATTTT.

This clone has only one observation. This chain joins TRBV2 and TRBJ1-6, with 8 positions matching TRBD1. The CDR3 runs 16 residues. The V gene end was trimmed by 0 bases and the J gene end by 6 bases; junction bases not matched to a gene: 4. Germline V gives CDR1 SNHLY, CDR2 FYNNEI. CDR3 sequence: CASSEAQTGVNSPLHF. CDR3 DNA sequence: TGTGCCAGCAGTGAAGCGCAGACAGGGGTTAATTCACCCCTCCACTTT. Combining the CDR3 with reference TRBV2 and TRBJ1-6 gives the whole variable domain EPEVTQTPSHQVTQMGQEVILRCVPISNHLYFYWYRQILGQKVEFLVSFYNNEISEKSEIFDDQFSVERPDGSNFTLKIRSTKLEDSAMYFCASSEAQTGVNSPLHFGNGTRLTVT.

J is TRBJ1-6 and V is TRBV5-5; 7 positions match TRBD1. Germline V lookup: CDR1 SGHKS, CDR2 YYEKEE (reference sequence). V gave up 0 bases and J gave up 5 bases; unmatched junction bases: 2. The CDR3 covers 15 residues. Here the CDR3 reads CASSLVGQDNSPLHF. CDR3 DNA: TGTGCCAGCAGCTTGGTAGGACAGGATAATTCACCCCTCCACTTT.

The rearrangement uses TRBV2 and TRBJ2-5; 10 bases fit TRBD2. Germline CDR1 SNHLY, CDR2 FYNNEI. After removal of 1 base from V and 5 bases from J, the junction contained 13 bases not matched to a gene. The CDR3 sequence is 18 residues long. CDR3 sequence (DNA): TGTGCCAGCAGTGAAGATGGGGGAGTAGCGGGAGGAACGGAGACCCAGTACTTC. The encoded protein is CASSEDGGVAGGTETQYF.

This clone was counted between two and nine times. The genes are TRBV11-1 and TRBJ2-3; D uncertain. Between the trimmed V and J ends, which lost 5 bases and 6 bases, there was a span of 9 bases. CDR3 size: 12 residues. Per germline, CDR1 SGHAT and CDR2 FQDESV (reference sequence). CDR3 residues: CASSELRDTQYF. In nucleotides, the CDR3 is TGTGCCAGCAGCGAGTTGAGGGATACGCAGTATTTT.

The chain employs TRBV28 and TRBJ2-2; 7 nucleotides align to TRBD2. CDR1 is MDHEN, CDR2 SYDVKM, per germline. Germline trimming cut 7 bases from V and 6 bases from J; bases unmatched to any gene: 17. The CDR3 is 17 residues long. The CDR3 sequence: CASNPVLAGVTAGELFF. DNA of the CDR3: TGTGCCAGCAACCCAGTTTTGGCGGGAGTGACGGCCGGGGAGCTGTTTTTT. The full variable domain, rest sourced from reference TRBV28 and TRBJ2-2, is DVKVTQSSRYLVKRTGEKVFLECVQDMDHENMFWYRQDPGLGLRLIYFSYDVKMKEKGDIPEGYSVSREKKERFSLILESASTNQTSMYLCASNPVLAGVTAGELFFGEGSRLTVL.